Listed here are 25 T cell receptor beta chains from one sample, sequenced in a study of beta chain features in type 1 diabetes. Isolated RNA was reverse transcribed in full, so expressed TCRB transcripts were sequenced. TCRdb's table, derived via immunoSEQ multiplex PCR, lists solely in-frame clones and lacks some. The sample records 200,000 to 250,000 clones, 25% to 30% being singletons. The specimen was central memory CD4+ T cells from blood. The receptors stem from a man younger than 40 in good health.

This clone was recorded a few times. The V and J genes are TRBV7-7 and TRBJ2-5, with D perhaps matching TRBD1 or TRBD2 (5 bases each). CDR1 is SSHAT and CDR2 is FNYEAQ in the germline V gene (reference sequence). V was cut by 3 bases and J by 3 bases, with 11 bases left in between. This CDR3 is built from 14 residues. The CDR3 here is CASSLRGTKETQYF. Written as DNA, the CDR3 is TGTGCCAGCAGCTTGCGAGGGACCAAAGAGACCCAGTACTTC. Using reference TRBV7-7 and TRBJ2-5 for the parts outside the CDR3, the full variable domain is GAGVSQSPRYKVTKRGQDVTLRCDPISSHATLYWYQQALGQGPEFLTYFNYEAQPDKSGLPSDRFSAERPEGSISTLTIQRTEQRDSAMYRCASSLRGTKETQYFGPGTRLLVL.

This chain connects TRBV6-5 to TRBJ1-6; D uncertain. Trimming stripped 6 bases from V and 14 bases from J, with 23 bases between. Per germline, CDR1 MNHEY and CDR2 SVGAGI. The CDR3 loop spans 15 amino acids. CDR3 bases: TGTGCCAGCAGCCGCACCTTTGACGGCTATTGGGCCCTCCACTTT. Translation: CASSRTFDGYWALHF.

V is TRBV9 and J is TRBJ2-2; D unresolved. Trimming pared 3 bases from V and 4 bases from J, leaving 13 bases between. Germline CDR1 SGDLS, CDR2 YYNGEE. The CDR3 contains 15 residues. The CDR3, as DNA: TGTGCCAGCAGCGCGATCGGACGCACCACCGGGGAGCTGTTTTTT. This gives the protein CASSAIGRTTGELFF.

The chain employs TRBV7-9 and TRBJ1-6; tentatively, D is TRBD1 (5 bases). The CDR3 is 13 residues long. V was shortened by 7 bases and J by 5 bases, with 9 bases between the two germline ends. Germline CDR1 and CDR2: SEHNR and FQNEAQ (reference sequence). CDR3: CASTIGDNSPLHF. For the CDR3, the DNA is TGTGCCAGCACCATAGGGGATAATTCACCCCTCCACTTT.

This clone occurred a few times. The sample carries other DNA sequences with the same CDR3. J is TRBJ2-5 and V is TRBV5-1; D call uncertain. The CDR3 totals 13 residues. Germline CDR1 is SGHRS and CDR2 is YFSETQ. Trimming stripped 0 bases from V and 2 bases from J, with 5 bases between. CDR3 nucleotides: TGCGCCAGCAGCTTGGGCACTCAAGAGACCCAGTACTTC. Protein: CASSLGTQETQYF.

This clone was recorded a few times. The chain combines TRBV30 with TRBJ2-3, with a tentative D call TRBD1 (6 bases). From germline, CDR1 is GTSNPN and CDR2 SVGIG (reference sequence). V lost 4 bases to trimming and J lost 3 bases, with 11 bases between them. This CDR3 contains 13 residues. The CDR3 coding sequence is TGTGCCTGGACAGGGGCGTATACAGATACGCAGTATTTT. Its protein is CAWTGAYTDTQYF.

The chain links TRBV5-6 to TRBJ1-3; 8 bases are a match to TRBD1. In germline, CDR1 is SGHDT, CDR2 YYEEEE. The length of the CDR3 is 15 residues. J was trimmed by 3 bases and V by 2 bases; bases with no gene match: 4. Here the CDR3 DNA reads TGTGCCAGCAGCTTCAGGGGGCGCGTTGGAAACACCATATATTTT. It specifies CASSFRGRVGNTIYF.

This sequence joins TRBV28 and TRBJ1-5, with TRBD1 matching over 7 bases. CDR3 size: 14 residues. From germline, CDR1 is MDHEN and CDR2 SYDVKM. Trimming cost V 2 bases and J 4 bases; bases outside gene matches: 2. The CDR3 nucleotides read TGTGCCAGCAGTTTAGGGACAGCTAATCAGCCCCAGCATTTT. Its protein product is CASSLGTANQPQHF.

The chain is built from TRBV4-2 and TRBJ1-1; D not resolved. Germline CDR1 LGHNA, CDR2 YNFKEQ. V was shortened by 0 bases and J by 1 base, with 3 bases between the two germline ends. This CDR3 is 13 amino acids long. DNA for the CDR3: TGTGCCAGCAGCCAAGAATCGAACACTGAAGCTTTCTTT. It is translated as CASSQESNTEAFF.

This clone was detected ten times or more. The chain employs TRBV19 and TRBJ2-5; D remains ambiguous. Germline CDR1 and CDR2: LNHDA and SQIVND (reference sequence). Trimming shortened V by 1 base and J by 2 bases, and 11 bases separated the two germline ends. This CDR3 has 15 residues. CDR3 sequence reads: CASSIGAGSQETQYF. In DNA form, the CDR3 reads TGTGCCAGTAGTATAGGGGCAGGCTCGCAAGAGACCCAGTACTTC.

CDR3 region: CATSRDKVVDTQYF. In nucleotides, the CDR3 is TGTGCCACCAGCAGAGACAAAGTCGTAGATACGCAGTATTTT. This chain joins TRBV15 and TRBJ2-3; no reliable D call. The CDR3 is 14 amino acids. In germline, CDR1 is LNHNV, CDR2 YYDKDF (reference sequence). V was pared by 0 bases and J by 5 bases, with 9 bases between.

This chain uses TRBV7-2 with TRBJ2-1; 7 bases line up with TRBD2. CDR3 length: 16 amino acids. The V segment lost 1 base and the J segment 7 bases; nucleotides outside the gene matches: 10. Germline lookup yields CDR1 SGHTA and CDR2 FQGNSA. This CDR3 reads CASSLEPGTIQNEQFF. Here the CDR3 DNA reads TGTGCCAGCAGCTTAGAGCCCGGGACTATTCAGAATGAGCAGTTCTTC.

The CDR3 loop reads CASRTGGSGANVLTF. The CDR3 nucleotides are TGTGCCAGCAGGACAGGGGGCTCTGGGGCCAACGTCCTGACTTTC. This rearrangement joins TRBV28 to TRBJ2-6, with 9 nucleotides matching TRBD1. Looked up from germline, CDR1 is MDHEN and CDR2 is SYDVKM. J was trimmed by 0 bases and V by 6 bases; bases with no gene match: 0. There are 15 residues in the CDR3.

The chain combines TRBV7-2 with TRBJ2-5; 14 bases are shared with TRBD2. After removal of 2 bases from V and 4 bases from J, the junction contained 6 bases not matched to a gene. The CDR3 spans 17 residues. Germline V lookup: CDR1 SGHTA, CDR2 FQGNSA. The CDR3 region has the DNA TGTGCCAGCAGCTTAAGGGGACTAGCGGGAGCAGGAGAGACCCAGTACTTC. It yields the protein CASSLRGLAGAGETQYF.

This clone was detected only a few times. This clone may be a read error of a much larger clone one base away. Other DNA sequences in the same sample also yield this CDR3. The chain recombines TRBV4-3 with TRBJ2-2, with TRBD2 identical over 9 bases. V was pared by 1 base and J by 4 bases, with 7 bases of the junction left unmatched. The CDR3 runs 17 residues. CDR1 is LGHNA and CDR2 is YSLEER in the germline V gene. CDR3 nucleotide sequence: TGCGCCAGCAGCCAAGTGGTGCTAGCGGGGCGCACCGGGGAGCTGTTTTTT. Protein product: CASSQVVLAGRTGELFF.

This clone was observed a handful of times. The V call is TRBV19, the J call TRBJ2-1; TRBD2 agrees at 9 bases. Germline CDR1 and CDR2: LNHDA and SQIVND (reference sequence). This CDR3 is built from 15 residues. The junction had 10 bases not matched to a gene; V was cut back by 5 bases and J by 8 bases. The CDR3 spells CASSVGLATLYEQFF. The CDR3 region has the DNA TGTGCCAGTAGTGTTGGACTAGCGACCTTGTATGAGCAGTTCTTC.

The chain combines TRBV30 with TRBJ2-7; 7 bases align to TRBD1. Germline values: CDR1 GTSNPN, CDR2 SVGIG (reference sequence). Trimming cost V 0 bases and J 4 bases; bases outside gene matches: 12. This CDR3 comprises 16 residues. CDR3 loop: CAWSVKMGRGKYEQYF. CDR3 bases: TGTGCCTGGAGTGTGAAGATGGGCAGGGGGAAGTACGAGCAGTACTTC.

This clone came up a few times. The V gene is TRBV7-9, the J gene TRBJ2-7; D call uncertain. This CDR3 contains 11 residues. Trimming stripped 2 bases from V and 7 bases from J, with 6 bases between. Germline V gene lookup returns CDR1 SEHNR and CDR2 FQNEAQ (reference sequence). The CDR3 nucleotides are TGTGCCAGCAGCTTAAGCCGTGAGCAGTACTTC. It yields the protein CASSLSREQYF.

This clone turned up a few times. This chain links TRBV7-9 with TRBJ2-4; TRBD1 aligns across 7 bases. The CDR3 loop spans 15 amino acids. The germline V gene encodes CDR1 SEHNR and CDR2 FQNEAQ (reference sequence). J lost 8 bases, V lost 3 bases, and 10 bases had no gene match. In DNA form, the CDR3 reads TGTGCCAGCAGCTTCCGGGACAGTGTATATGACATTCAGTACTTC. Translating gives CASSFRDSVYDIQYF.

This clone has a handful of counts. The J gene is TRBJ2-5, the V gene TRBV7-9, with 8 bases lining up with TRBD1. J lost 5 bases, V lost 8 bases, and 13 bases had no gene match. This CDR3 spans 15 amino acids. Germline V gene sequence: CDR1 SEHNR, CDR2 FQNEAQ (reference sequence). This CDR3 is CASQRGTGVIETQYF. The CDR3 DNA reads as TGTGCCAGCCAGAGGGGGACAGGTGTGATTGAGACCCAGTACTTC.

The chain combines TRBV7-9 with TRBJ2-2; 8 bases fit TRBD1. The CDR3 loop spans 14 amino acids. The germline gives CDR1 SEHNR, CDR2 FQNEAQ (reference sequence). V was pared by 5 bases and J by 5 bases, with 4 bases of the junction left unmatched. This CDR3 is CASSTRQGTGELFF. The CDR3 DNA reads as TGTGCCAGCAGCACCCGACAGGGGACCGGGGAGCTGTTTTTT.

J is TRBJ2-7 and V is TRBV11-2; 13 bases are a match to TRBD2. CDR1 SGHAT and CDR2 FQNNGV come from the germline V gene. There are 16 residues in the CDR3. Losses at the gene ends were 5 bases for V and 9 bases for J; bases not matched to a gene: 13. The CDR3 is CASSLTWTSGSSVQYF. CDR3 nucleotides: TGTGCCAGCAGCCTGACCTGGACTAGCGGGAGTAGTGTGCAGTACTTC.

This clone was seen only a few times. The chain combines TRBV6-1 with TRBJ2-3; D call uncertain. The CDR3 is made up of 13 amino acids. The germline V gene has CDR1 MNHNS and CDR2 SASEGT. Between the trimmed V and J ends, which lost 6 bases and 1 base, there was a span of 8 bases. DNA of the CDR3: TGTGCCAGCAGCCGACAAGGCACAGATACGCAGTATTTT. It encodes CASSRQGTDTQYF.

The V and J genes are TRBV30 and TRBJ2-2; D is unresolved. The CDR3 has 12 residues. V was shortened by 1 base and J by 3 bases, with 3 bases between the two germline ends. CDR1 is GTSNPN, CDR2 SVGIG, per germline (reference sequence). Here the CDR3 DNA reads TGTGCCTGGAGTGACGACACCGGGGAGCTGTTTTTT. Protein sequence: CAWSDDTGELFF.

The chain has TRBV29-1 and TRBJ2-5; 14 nucleotides line up with TRBD2. The CDR3 is 15 residues long. Germline CDR1 SQVTM, CDR2 ANQGSEA. V lost 7 bases, J lost 2 bases, and 6 bases stayed unmatched. CDR3 in amino acids: CSARLAGGLQETQYF. As DNA, the CDR3 is TGCAGCGCCCGACTAGCGGGAGGGCTTCAAGAGACCCAGTACTTC.